Listed below are T cell receptor beta chains from one sample, sequenced in a study of tumor and adjacent non-tumor tissue in lung cancer. TCRdb re-derived calls from the multiplex PCR reads in MiXCR, one entry per CDR3 protein. The sample carries about 110,000 distinct CDR3 sequences, about 87% recorded once. Sequencing was performed on lung tumor tissue. The receptors derive from a man in his 70s with non-small cell lung cancer. Each CDR3 is given with its conserved first and last residue. D genes are given only for firm matches. Not every row has a clone size; where given, it reads once, few, many or a size class.

j_gene	d_gene	v_gene	abundance	CDR3aa	CDR3nt
TRBJ2-1	NA	TRBV5-6	NA	CVNSSGRGSSYNEQFF	TGTGTCAACAGTTCCGGTAGGGGGAGCTCCTACAATGAGCAGTTCTTC
TRBJ2-3	TRBD1	TRBV7-2	NA	CASSSQGVGWPDTQYF	TGTGCCAGCAGCTCCCAGGGGGTGGGATGGCCAGATACGCAGTATTTT
TRBJ2-7	NA	TRBV6-2/TRBV6-3	NA	CASNPRLSVYEQYF	TGTGCCAGCAATCCGAGACTATCGGTCTACGAGCAGTACTTC
TRBJ2-2	TRBD2	TRBV12-3/TRBV12-4	NA	CTSSWASGMTGEPFF	TGTACCAGCAGTTGGGCTAGCGGGATGACCGGGGAGCCGTTTTTT
TRBJ1-2	NA	TRBV11-3	NA	CASCPGAYGYTF	TGTGCCAGTTGCCCTGGTGCCTATGGCTACACCTTC
TRBJ2-1	TRBD2	TRBV29-1	NA	CSVEGVPYRDYNGQPF	TGCAGCGTTGAGGGAGTCCCCTATCGGGACTACAATGGGCAGCCCTTC
TRBJ2-5	NA	TRBV5-1	NA	CASSSRDGRPLETQYF	TGCGCCAGCAGCAGCCGGGACGGACGGCCGCTAGAGACCCAGTACTTC
TRBJ1-1	NA	TRBV5-6	NA	CASSYTGSRLMNTEAFF	TGTGCCAGCAGCTACACAGGATCAAGATTAATGAACACTGAAGCTTTCTTT
TRBJ2-5	NA	TRBV29-1	NA	CSAKLYLQIGQEIQYF	TGCAGTGCCAAGCTCTACCTCCAGATAGGTCAAGAGATCCAGTACTTC
TRBJ2-3	NA	TRBV12-3/TRBV12-4	once	CVSSFGGGWTDAQYF	TGTGTCAGCAGTTTCGGCGGGGGCTGGACAGATGCGCAGTATTTT
TRBJ1-5	NA	TRBV20-1	once	CSVKGRGGINQPQHF	TGCAGTGTTAAAGGCAGGGGCGGGATAAATCAGCCTCAGCATTTT
TRBJ2-1	NA	TRBV4-1	NA	CASRQRAPGDSYDEQFF	TGCGCCAGCAGGCAGAGGGCTCCGGGGGACTCCTACGATGAGCAGTTCTTC
TRBJ2-1	NA	TRBV5-6	medium-sized	CASSLGFQGSYNEQFF	TGTGCCAGCAGCTTGGGATTCCAGGGTTCCTACAATGAGCAGTTCTTC
TRBJ1-6	TRBD1	TRBV29-1	NA	CSMTGTGSPPLHF	TGCAGCATGACTGGGACAGGCAGTCCGCCCCTCCACTTT
TRBJ2-3	NA	TRBV6-6	many	CASSYGEDSFYTDTQYF	TGTGCCAGCAGTTACGGGGAGGACAGTTTCTACACAGATACGCAGTATTTT
TRBJ2-1	TRBD1	TRBV10-1	NA	CANSLTGGFEQFF	TGCGCCAACAGCCTCACAGGGGGCTTTGAACAGTTCTTC
TRBJ2-4	NA	TRBV12-3/TRBV12-4	NA	CASTLTDSSSNIQYF	TGTGCCAGCACTTTAACCGACAGCTCATCAAACATTCAGTACTTC
TRBJ2-1	NA	TRBV4-3	NA	CASSQDLTGVEYNEQFF	TGTGCCAGCAGTCAAGATCTAACGGGAGTTGAATACAATGAGCAGTTCTTC
TRBJ1-1	NA	TRBV12-3/TRBV12-4	NA	CESSHTGTEAFF	TGTGAGAGCAGTCACACCGGGACTGAAGCTTTCTTT
TRBJ2-7	TRBD2	TRBV11-2	few	CASSTSGGIYEQYF	TGTGCCAGTAGCACTAGCGGGGGAATCTACGAGCAGTACTTC
TRBJ2-7	NA	TRBV12-5	NA	CASDLFSSGEGTYEQYF	TGTGCTAGTGATTTGTTCTCGTCAGGAGAAGGAACCTACGAGCAGTACTTC
TRBJ2-5	NA	TRBV14	NA	CASSQTGNQYF	TGTGCCAGCAGCCAAACAGGGAACCAGTACTTC
TRBJ2-7	NA	TRBV12-3/TRBV12-4	once	CASIQAPSNYELYF	TGTGCCAGCATTCAGGCCCCATCCAACTACGAGCTGTACTTC
TRBJ2-3	NA	TRBV6-6	NA	CASTSRQDTDTHYF	TGTGCTAGCACTTCAAGACAGGACACAGATACGCACTATTTT
TRBJ2-1	NA	TRBV11-2	once	CASSLHVWDWVSCNEQFF	TGTGCCAGCAGCTTACATGTATGGGACTGGGTATCCTGCAATGAGCAGTTCTTC
TRBJ2-2	NA	TRBV29-1	NA	CSVLGTGGPAGELFF	NA
TRBJ1-1	TRBD1	TRBV29-1	many	CSHSDRGLSEAFF	TGCAGCCACTCGGACAGGGGTTTGTCTGAAGCTTTCTTT
TRBJ1-2	NA	TRBV28	NA	CASILMGKAGENYGYTF	TGTGCCAGCATTCTCATGGGTAAGGCAGGGGAAAACTATGGCTACACCTTC
TRBJ2-3	TRBD2	TRBV20-1	NA	CSARRSGGTDTQYF	TGCAGTGCTAGACGTAGCGGGGGGACAGATACGCAGTATTTT
TRBJ2-3	NA	TRBV6-1	NA	CTSSVSSEANTDTQYF	TGTACCAGCAGTGTATCTAGCGAGGCAAACACAGATACGCAGTATTTT
TRBJ2-5	NA	TRBV29-1	NA	CSVGIGGETPYF	TGCAGCGTTGGTATTGGGGGAGAGACTCCGTACTTC
TRBJ2-1	NA	TRBV10-2	NA	CANRSPGPCSHEQFF	TGCGCCAACAGGTCCCCGGGACCATGTTCTCATGAGCAGTTCTTC